This paragraph covers one TCR beta chain sequence. Its antigen is still unknown. No much larger clonotype is one base removed from it; base qualities were not supplied. Reading from cysteine to phenylalanine, the CDR3 counts 13 amino acids. The kept DNA is CDR3 alone, 39 bases in frame from the first base. For CDR1 and CDR2, the germline V gene (reference sequence) lists MNHEY and SMNVEV. V gives up 8 bases and J gives up 1 base, and the segment between their germline ends measures 8 bases. These data are taken from a study of OX40 agonist ivuxolimab in advanced cancers. Turning to the overall study: Ivuxolimab was an agonistic, fully human IgG2 monoclonal antibody directed against OX40 (CD134), a costimulatory receptor. Intravenous ivuxolimab was administered to patients every 2 weeks at six dose levels: 0.01, 0.1, 0.3, 1.5, 3 and 10 mg/kg. Among the roughly 50 dose-escalation patients, roughly 20 had hepatocellular carcinoma, roughly 15 melanoma, 9 renal cell carcinoma and 9 head and neck cancer. A male proportion of 75% to 85% and a mean age of around 60 years, ranging from about 23 to 90, were recorded for the dose-escalation cohort. Prior anti-PD-1, anti-PD-L1 or anti-CTLA-4 therapy was permitted, and 30% to 50% of dose-escalation patients had received checkpoint inhibitors. Three dose-escalation patients achieved partial responses, one with hepatocellular carcinoma and two with cutaneous melanoma. The purpose of peripheral TCRbeta sequencing was to test whether ivuxolimab changed TCR sequence diversity and led to clonal T-cell expansion. The paper covers the monotherapy dose-escalation part of the phase I ivuxolimab trial, which included N ≈ 57 patients. Summary of the overall study and its limitations: In the 0.1-3.0 mg/kg groups, partial responders were among the patients with the lowest normalized peripheral clonal expansion, particularly in CD8+ T cells. Low levels of normalized T-cell clonal expansion were also shown by some nonresponding patients. Which antigens the clonally expanded peripheral T cells were specific for was not determined. After ivuxolimab, expanded clones were on average more numerous among CD8+ T cells than among CD4+ T cells. Clonal expansion of both CD4+ and CD8+ blood T cells was observed from baseline to week 6 at doses 0.1 to 3.0 mg/kg.

For sequencing of the TCRbeta CDR3 region, genomic DNA was extracted from the sorted cells. The immunoSEQ Assay was used for sequencing of TCRbeta CDR3 regions. The clones in this table, taken by TCRdb from immuneACCESS, are in-frame only. Not every clone is retained; where verified, under half of the shortfall comes from an unresolved V gene, and the cause of the rest is unknown. This sample comprises tens of thousands of clones, roughly 91% of them detected only once. The top ten clones comprise approximately 4.4% of the sample. The trial excluded patients who had a history of autoimmune disease or were on systemic immunosuppression. Peripheral blood for TCR sequencing was drawn from every dose cohort at baseline, at cycle 4 day 1 and at cycle 7 day 1. The samples were taken from a phase I, first-in-human, multicenter, open-label dose-escalation trial of ivuxolimab. The trial enrolled adults with locally advanced or metastatic head and neck squamous cell, hepatocellular, melanoma or renal cell carcinoma. Before TCR sequencing, CD4+ and CD8+ T cells were separately sorted from peripheral blood.

The chain was built from TRBV27 and TRBJ2-2, with the D gene not clear enough to name. The sample consisted of CD4+ or CD8+ T cells sorted from blood, taken in a trial of the OX40 agonist ivuxolimab. This receptor was identified in an adult with an advanced solid tumor such as melanoma, head and neck, liver or kidney cancer. This receptor has the CDR3 CASGLVNTGELFF. The base sequence is TGTGCCAGCGGGCTAGTGAACACCGGGGAGCTGTTTTTT.